The 12 T cell receptor beta chains below were found in one sample sequenced in a study of T cell repertoires in cytomegalovirus infection. Antigens for these TCRs are unknown. TCRdb re-derived calls from the reads in MiXCR, one entry per CDR3 protein. The sample lists 900,000 to 950,000 distinct CDR3 sequences; around 29% were seen once. Sequencing was performed on cultured CD8+ T cells from PBMCs, taken from culture after CMV antigen stimulation. The receptors stem from a human donor in good health (CMV status not recorded). Some clones in this sample may be carry-over from other donors' samples.

This clonotype was recorded a few times. The chain carries TRBV27 and TRBJ1-1; D is ambiguous. V was pared by 2 bases and J by 0 bases, with 10 bases between. Germline lookup yields CDR1 MNHEY and CDR2 SMNVEV (reference sequence). This CDR3 contains 15 residues. Here the CDR3 DNA reads TGTGCCAGCAGTTTAGTCAGACACATGAACACTGAAGCTTTCTTT. Its protein product is CASSLVRHMNTEAFF.

CDR3 amino acids: CATIRTAGNTIYF. For the CDR3, the DNA is TGTGCCACCATAAGGACGGCTGGAAACACCATATATTTT. This sequence joins TRBV24-1 and TRBJ1-3; no clear D. From germline, CDR1 is KGHDR and CDR2 SFDVKD. There are 13 residues in the CDR3. With 8 bases removed from V and 2 bases from J, the gap between germline ends came to 9 bases.

This chain connects TRBV7-9 to TRBJ2-1; 14 positions agree with TRBD2. This CDR3 spans 21 amino acids. Germline values: CDR1 SEHNR, CDR2 FQNEAQ (reference sequence). Trimming cost V 1 base and J 1 base; bases outside gene matches: 12. The CDR3 DNA reads as TGTGCCAGCAGCTTAGTGGGACTAGCGGGGGTGCCGACCGGTTCCTACAATGAGCAGTTCTTC. This encodes CASSLVGLAGVPTGSYNEQFF.

This clonotype has just a few counts. This chain joins TRBV28 and TRBJ2-2; TRBD1 might be the D (6 bases). The V and J ends lost 7 bases and 1 base respectively, with 10 bases between them. This CDR3 region has 14 residues. The germline CDR1 and CDR2 sequences are MDHEN and SYDVKM. CDR3 loop: CASKLQGNTGELFF. The DNA of the CDR3 is TGTGCCAGCAAACTACAGGGGAACACCGGGGAGCTGTTTTTT.

This clonotype was observed at least ten times. The chain carries TRBV7-6 and TRBJ2-5, with D maybe TRBD2 (5 bases). Trimming took off 1 base at V and 5 bases at J, with 14 bases between the two ends. This CDR3 contains 15 residues. The V gene's germline CDR1 is SGHVS and CDR2 FNYEAQ. DNA of the CDR3: TGTGCCAGCAGCTTAGTAGCTAGCCCGGAGGAGACCCAGTACTTC. Amino acids: CASSLVASPEETQYF.

This clonotype showed up many times. This chain uses TRBV4-3 with TRBJ2-7, with 7 bases aligning to TRBD1. V lost 4 bases and J lost 2; bases outside the gene matches: 11. The CDR3 totals 16 residues. Per the germline V gene, CDR1 is LGHNA and CDR2 is YSLEER. The CDR3 spells CASSRRSGQATYEQYV. The CDR3 DNA follows: TGCGCCAGCAGCCGACGGAGCGGACAGGCTACCTACGAGCAGTACGTC.

The rearrangement joins TRBV19 to TRBJ2-4; 14 positions agree with TRBD2. Unmatched junction bases numbered 3, after V lost 6 bases and J lost 5 bases. The CDR3 contains 15 residues. CDR1 and CDR2 from the germline V gene are LNHDA and SQIVND (reference sequence). The CDR3 sequence: CASSRLAGGENIQYF. The CDR3 nucleotides read TGTGCCAGTAGCCGACTAGCGGGGGGGGAAAACATTCAGTACTTC.

This clonotype was seen repeatedly, ten times or more. The chain carries TRBV7-8 and TRBJ2-2, with a possible D match to TRBD1 (5 bases). The germline gives CDR1 SGHVS, CDR2 FQNEAQ. The CDR3 spans 19 residues. Trimming left V 1 base short and J 4 bases short, with 22 bases between. CDR3 amino acids: CASSLGVERGILGTGELFF. CDR3 sequence (DNA): TGTGCCAGCAGCTTAGGGGTCGAAAGGGGCATACTGGGCACCGGGGAGCTGTTTTTT.

This clonotype was observed a single time. This CDR3 is missing its conserved last phenylalanine or tryptophan, likely due to a read error. The rearrangement uses TRBV28 and TRBJ1-2; perhaps TRBD1 as D (6 bases). This CDR3 has 15 residues. V dropped 5 bases and J dropped 6 bases, with 19 bases sitting between them. From germline, CDR1 is MDHEN and CDR2 SYDVKM. The CDR3 coding sequence is TGTGCCAGCAGTCCGCGACAGAGGGGGGTAGATGGCTACACCATC. Protein sequence: CASSPRQRGVDGYTI.

This chain connects TRBV7-8 to TRBJ1-5; D unresolved. The V end lost 5 bases, the J end lost 3 bases, and 14 bases lay between the germline ends. This CDR3 region has 15 residues. CDR1 is SGHVS and CDR2 is FQNEAQ in the germline V gene. The CDR3 loop is CASSPLPGDNQPQHF. Written as DNA, the CDR3 is TGTGCCAGCAGCCCGCTGCCCGGGGACAATCAGCCCCAGCATTTT.

At least ten counts were recorded for this clonotype. As DNA, the CDR3 is TGTGCCAGCGGAGGACAGTATCCTTTAGGGAACACTGAAGCTTTCTTT. Translating gives CASGGQYPLGNTEAFF. The V gene is TRBV2, the J gene TRBJ1-1, with a tentative D call TRBD1 (6 bases). The CDR3 totals 16 residues. V dropped 8 bases and J dropped 1 base, with 20 bases sitting between them. Germline V gives CDR1 SNHLY, CDR2 FYNNEI.

About this clonotype itself: Given a much more abundant clone one base away, this may be a read error. The chain recombines TRBV7-8 with TRBJ2-3; D is perhaps TRBD1 (6 bases). Germline loops: CDR1 SGHVS, CDR2 FQNEAQ. CDR3 length: 16 amino acids. The chain's CDR3 is CASREIGGMRTDTEYF. CDR3 nucleotide sequence: TGTGCCAGCAGAGAGATAGGGGGAATGAGAACAGATACGGAGTATTTT.